What follows are 27 T cell receptor beta chains derived from one specimen sequenced in a study of naive and memory T cell subsets. Ligated cDNA underwent four rounds of PCR with nested alpha and beta constant region primers and SP2. TCRdb re-called the UMI-ligation and nested PCR reads with MiXCR, one entry per CDR3 protein. The data hold around 30,000 distinct CDR3 sequences, with about 6.9% observed a single time. Noted treatment: skin biopsy from PPD injection site in Mantoux-positive individual. A UMI-containing oligonucleotide was joined by 3' ligation to the TCR cDNA template. Specimen: skin, collected from a tuberculin skin test site. Receptor source: an adult in good health.

The rearrangement links TRBV18 to TRBJ1-5; a weak D match, TRBD1 (5 bases). Germline assignment: CDR1 KGHSH and CDR2 LQKENI. This CDR3 region has 16 residues. Deletions cut 3 bases from V and 0 bases from J, with 12 bases between. CDR3 sequence: CASSPGGSVSNQPQHF. In nucleotides, the CDR3 is TGTGCCAGCTCACCTGGGGGATCGGTTAGCAATCAGCCCCAGCATTTT.

The rearrangement uses TRBV12-3 or TRBV12-4 and TRBJ1-3; tentatively, D is TRBD1 (6 bases). Trimming left V 2 bases short and J 4 bases short, with 12 bases between. The CDR3 is 15 amino acids. The CDR3 DNA follows: TGTGCCAGCAGTTTACGGGGGGCGCACGGAAACACCATATATTTT. It encodes CASSLRGAHGNTIYF.

This clonotype was picked up a small number of times. This sequence joins TRBV7-9 and TRBJ1-2; 7 nucleotides line up with TRBD1. The CDR3 length is 14 residues. CDR1 SEHNR and CDR2 FQNEAQ come from the germline V gene (reference sequence). V gave up 3 bases and J gave up 7 bases; unmatched junction bases: 8. The CDR3 DNA reads TGTGCCAGCAGCTTCACAGGGGAATCCTCTGGCTACACCTTC. The encoded protein is CASSFTGESSGYTF. Complete variable domain (other parts from reference TRBV7-9 and TRBJ1-2): DTGVSQNPRHKITKRGQNVTFRCDPISEHNRLYWYRQTLGQGPEFLTYFQNEAQLEKSRLLSDRFSAERPKGSFSTLEIQRTEQGDSAMYLCASSFTGESSGYTFGSGTRLTVV.

This clonotype was picked up many times. The gene calls are TRBV2 and TRBJ2-7; D not resolved. V was shortened by 1 base and J by 0 bases, with 10 bases between the two germline ends. Germline assignment: CDR1 SNHLY and CDR2 FYNNEI. CDR3 length: 15 amino acids. The CDR3 sequence is CASSEGLLGSYEQYF. The CDR3 bases are TGTGCCAGCAGTGAAGGACTCCTCGGCTCCTACGAGCAGTACTTC.

The V and J genes are TRBV11-2 and TRBJ2-7; D is unresolved. The CDR3 covers 14 residues. Deletions cut 5 bases from V and 1 base from J, with 12 bases between. Germline CDR1 and CDR2: SGHAT and FQNNGV. CDR3 bases: TGTGCCAGCAGCGACTCTACCAGTTCCTACGAGCAGTACTTC. Translated: CASSDSTSSYEQYF.

This clonotype was detected ten times or more. The chain recombines TRBV7-8 with TRBJ2-5; D is undetermined. Trimming took off 5 bases at V and 0 bases at J, with 7 bases between the two ends. The CDR3 has 13 residues. From germline, CDR1 is SGHVS and CDR2 FQNEAQ. The CDR3 reads CASSDHNQETQYF. CDR3 nucleotides: TGTGCCAGCAGCGACCATAACCAAGAGACCCAGTACTTC.

This clonotype has ten or more counts. This sequence joins TRBV3-1 and TRBJ1-4; no reliable D call. This CDR3 is built from 16 residues. V was trimmed by 0 bases and J by 5 bases, leaving 13 bases between them. The germline CDR1 and CDR2 sequences are LGHDT and YNNKEL (reference sequence). The CDR3 coding sequence is TGTGCCAGCAGCCAAGATCAACCAAAAAGGAATGAAAAACTGTTTTTT. It is translated as CASSQDQPKRNEKLFF.

This clonotype was observed at least ten times. The V and J genes are TRBV10-3 and TRBJ2-5; 14 bases align to TRBD2. Germline V gene data show CDR1 as ENHRY and CDR2 as SYGVKD. V lost 2 bases and J lost 4; bases outside the gene matches: 6. The CDR3 is 17 residues long. CDR3: CAISEEHGLAGGETQYF. CDR3 bases: TGTGCCATCAGTGAGGAGCACGGACTAGCGGGGGGAGAGACCCAGTACTTC.

This clonotype was detected many times. This CDR3 reads CASSQDVGNTEAFF. CDR3 DNA: TGCGCCAGCAGCCAAGATGTCGGGAACACTGAAGCTTTCTTT. The chain joins TRBV4-1 to TRBJ1-1; no clear D. The CDR3 spans 14 residues. Germline V gene lookup returns CDR1 MGHRA and CDR2 YSYEKL. The germline V and J ends were trimmed by 0 bases and 1 base, with 6 bases remaining between them.

This clonotype was seen a few times. The CDR3 here is CASSPGTSPRDEQFF. The CDR3 DNA sequence: TGCGCCAGCAGTCCCGGGACTAGCCCCCGGGATGAGCAGTTCTTC. V gene TRBV5-1 combines with J gene TRBJ2-1, with 9 bases aligning to TRBD2. The V and J ends lost 5 bases and 8 bases, in that order; junction bases with no gene match: 11. Germline V CDR1 and CDR2: SGHRS, YFSETQ. There are 15 residues in the CDR3.

This clonotype was detected many times. V is TRBV7-9 and J is TRBJ2-7, with D unclear. Germline V gene sequence: CDR1 SEHNR, CDR2 FQNEAQ (reference sequence). V shed 8 bases and J shed 1 base, with 12 bases lying between them. The CDR3 extends over 13 amino acids. CDR3 in amino acids: CASLRSSSYEQYF. CDR3 coding DNA: TGTGCCAGCCTCCGCTCTAGTTCCTACGAGCAGTACTTC.

This clonotype ranks as medium-sized. The chain carries TRBV12-3 or TRBV12-4 and TRBJ2-7; 9 bases map to TRBD1. This CDR3 has 15 residues. The J segment lost 0 bases and the V segment lost 4 bases, leaving 4 bases of the junction unmatched. The CDR3 bases are TGTGCCAGCAGTTCGACGGACAGGGGCTCCTACGAGCAGTACTTC. This gives the protein CASSSTDRGSYEQYF.

This clonotype came up many times. V usage is TRBV4-1 and J usage is TRBJ2-1; D may be TRBD1 or TRBD2 (5 bases each). The CDR3 covers 15 residues. The ends were cut back, 4 bases at V and 1 base at J, with 11 bases in the middle. Germline CDR1 MGHRA, CDR2 YSYEKL. Here the CDR3 reads CASSRGTESYNEQFF. The CDR3, as DNA: TGCGCCAGCAGCCGAGGGACCGAGTCCTACAATGAGCAGTTCTTC.

The sample holds many counts of this clonotype. This rearrangement joins TRBV18 to TRBJ2-7; 7 bases agree with TRBD2. The CDR3 contains 15 residues. The germline gives CDR1 KGHSH, CDR2 LQKENI. V was clipped by 5 bases and J by 5 bases; unmatched bases: 12. CDR3: CASSTDKGGSHEQYF. CDR3 DNA sequence: TGTGCCAGCTCAACCGACAAGGGAGGGAGCCACGAGCAGTACTTC. Filled out from reference TRBV18 and TRBJ2-7, the complete variable domain reads NAGVMQNPRHLVRRRGQEARLRCSPMKGHSHVYWYRQLPEEGLKFMVYLQKENIIDESGMPKERFSAEFPKEGPSILRIQQVVRGDSAAYFCASSTDKGGSHEQYFGPGTRLTVT.

This clonotype showed up many times. The chain links TRBV12-3 or TRBV12-4 to TRBJ2-1; unclear D gene. The CDR3 is 15 residues long. V dropped 4 bases and J dropped 0 bases, with 10 bases sitting between them. The CDR3 nucleotides are TGTGCCAGCAGTTCACGGGCTGCCTCCTACAATGAGCAGTTCTTC. It yields the protein CASSSRAASYNEQFF.

This clonotype has a count of ten or more. The V and J genes are TRBV19 and TRBJ2-1; D gene unclear. The V gene lost 5 bases and the J gene lost 7 bases, with 15 bases spanning the gap. Germline loops: CDR1 LNHDA, CDR2 SQIVND (reference sequence). The CDR3 covers 14 residues. Here the CDR3 reads CASSPFSLRNEQFF. The CDR3 DNA reads TGTGCCAGTAGTCCGTTCTCGTTACGGAATGAGCAGTTCTTC.

By share, this clonotype counts as medium-sized. The J gene is TRBJ2-5, the V gene TRBV3-1; D is unresolved. The germline gives CDR1 LGHDT, CDR2 YNNKEL (reference sequence). V lost 0 bases and J 1 base, leaving 12 bases between the germline ends. This CDR3 contains 16 residues. CDR3 in amino acids: CASSQDQPKIQETQYF. In DNA form, the CDR3 reads TGTGCCAGCAGCCAAGACCAGCCGAAAATCCAAGAGACCCAGTACTTC.

This clonotype was detected a few times. The chain joins TRBV12-3 or TRBV12-4 to TRBJ2-1; a weak D match, TRBD2 (7 bases). The CDR3 has 19 residues. The ends were cut back, 3 bases at V and 7 bases at J, with 28 bases in the middle. CDR3 residues: CASSFPPSIVGGRGNEQFF. The CDR3 bases are TGTGCCAGCAGTTTCCCTCCGTCCATTGTCGGGGGGCGCGGGAATGAGCAGTTCTTC.

This clonotype was observed at least ten times. V is TRBV11-2 and J is TRBJ2-7, with D perhaps TRBD2 (6 bases). The CDR3 runs 15 residues. V was cut by 2 bases and J by 4 bases, with 15 bases left in between. The germline V gene has CDR1 SGHAT and CDR2 FQNNGV. This chain's CDR3 is CASSLNGAGRYEQYF. CDR3 DNA: TGTGCCAGCAGCTTAAATGGGGCGGGGCGGTACGAGCAGTACTTC.

This clonotype was recorded many times. The J gene is TRBJ2-5, the V gene TRBV7-2; D gene uncertain. V dropped 1 base and J dropped 2 bases, with 11 bases sitting between them. Per germline, CDR1 SGHTA and CDR2 FQGNSA. The CDR3 length is 15 residues. CDR3 coding DNA: TGTGCCAGCAGCTTAGACGGTGGACGTCAAGAGACCCAGTACTTC. Translation: CASSLDGGRQETQYF.

The V gene is TRBV19, the J gene TRBJ1-2; D unresolved. The V gene lost 6 bases and the J gene lost 6 bases, with 11 bases spanning the gap. The germline CDR1 and CDR2 sequences are LNHDA and SQIVND (reference sequence). The CDR3 is made up of 12 amino acids. The CDR3 spells CASRGEMNGYTF. The DNA of the CDR3 is TGTGCCAGTAGAGGAGAAATGAATGGCTACACCTTC.

This clonotype has at least ten counts. The chain is built from TRBV7-8 and TRBJ2-5; D gene unclear. V dropped 0 bases and J dropped 0 bases, with 11 bases sitting between them. Per germline, CDR1 SGHVS and CDR2 FQNEAQ. The CDR3 covers 16 residues. The CDR3 here is CASSLAFSRNQETQYF. The CDR3 nucleotides are TGTGCCAGCAGCTTAGCTTTTTCCAGGAACCAAGAGACCCAGTACTTC.

V gene TRBV3-1 combines with J gene TRBJ2-3, with 9 nucleotides matching TRBD2. J gave up 4 bases and V 2 bases, and 10 bases lay outside the gene matches. Per the germline V gene, CDR1 is LGHDT and CDR2 is YNNKEL (reference sequence). This CDR3 region has 17 residues. CDR3 DNA sequence: TGTGCCAGCAGCCAACTAGGGCGGGGGGGCCACGCAGATACGCAGTATTTT. Amino acid sequence: CASSQLGRGGHADTQYF.

Ten or more counts support this clonotype. The V call is TRBV12-3 or TRBV12-4, the J call TRBJ2-5; D is undetermined. Deletions cut 6 bases from V and 10 bases from J, with 21 bases between. This CDR3 is 14 amino acids long. CDR3 region: CASRNGSRARDQYF. For the CDR3, the DNA is TGTGCCAGCAGAAACGGCTCTAGGGCTAGGGACCAGTACTTC.

This clonotype was found a few times. The chain couples TRBV4-1 to TRBJ1-6; D unresolved. Germline loops: CDR1 MGHRA, CDR2 YSYEKL. The CDR3 runs 15 residues. V shed 4 bases and J shed 5 bases, with 12 bases lying between them. CDR3 amino acids: CASSLTDEHNSPLHF. DNA of the CDR3: TGCGCCAGCAGCCTGACGGATGAGCATAATTCACCCCTCCACTTT.

This clonotype was counted many times. The rearrangement joins TRBV29-1 to TRBJ1-1; the match to TRBD1 covers 7 bases. V lost 4 bases to trimming and J lost 5 bases; unmatched junction nucleotides: 10. Per the germline V gene, CDR1 is SQVTM and CDR2 is ANQGSEA. This CDR3 has 14 amino acids. The CDR3 protein is CSVGPAGGWTEAFF. CDR3 DNA: TGCAGCGTTGGCCCTGCAGGGGGTTGGACTGAAGCTTTCTTT.

Sample share makes this clonotype medium-sized. The rearrangement links TRBV29-1 to TRBJ1-2, with D uncertain. Germline V gene data show CDR1 as SQVTM and CDR2 as ANQGSEA. This CDR3 spans 12 amino acids. V was trimmed by 1 base and J by 6 bases, leaving 9 bases between them. The CDR3 loop reads CSVEGTDHGYTF. DNA of the CDR3: TGCAGCGTTGAAGGGACGGACCATGGCTACACCTTC.